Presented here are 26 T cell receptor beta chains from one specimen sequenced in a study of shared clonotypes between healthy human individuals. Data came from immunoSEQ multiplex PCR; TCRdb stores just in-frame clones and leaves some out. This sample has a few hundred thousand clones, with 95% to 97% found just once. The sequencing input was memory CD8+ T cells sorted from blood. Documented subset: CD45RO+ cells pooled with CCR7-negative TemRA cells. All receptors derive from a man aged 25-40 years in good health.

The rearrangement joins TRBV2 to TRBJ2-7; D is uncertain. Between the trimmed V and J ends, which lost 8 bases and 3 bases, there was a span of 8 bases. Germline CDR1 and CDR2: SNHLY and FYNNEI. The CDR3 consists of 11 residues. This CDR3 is CASHPVYEQYF. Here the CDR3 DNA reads TGTGCCAGCCATCCTGTCTACGAGCAGTACTTC. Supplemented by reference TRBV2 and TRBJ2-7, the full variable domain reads EPEVTQTPSHQVTQMGQEVILRCVPISNHLYFYWYRQILGQKVEFLVSFYNNEISEKSEIFDDQFSVERPDGSNFTLKIRSTKLEDSAMYFCASHPVYEQYFGPGTRLTVT.

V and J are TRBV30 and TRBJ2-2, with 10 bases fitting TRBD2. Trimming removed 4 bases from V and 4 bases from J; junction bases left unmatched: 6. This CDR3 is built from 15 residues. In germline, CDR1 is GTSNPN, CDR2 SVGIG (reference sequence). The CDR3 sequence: CAWTSGSLVTGELFF. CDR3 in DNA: TGTGCCTGGACTAGCGGGAGTCTGGTCACCGGGGAGCTGTTTTTT.

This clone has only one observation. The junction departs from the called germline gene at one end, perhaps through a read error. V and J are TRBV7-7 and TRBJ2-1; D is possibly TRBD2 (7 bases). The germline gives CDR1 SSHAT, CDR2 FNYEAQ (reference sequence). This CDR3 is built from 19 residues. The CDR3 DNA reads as TGTGCTAGCAGCTTAGGACCCCTTGCGGAAGCGGGACATGGCAATGAGCAGTTCTTC. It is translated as CASSLGPLAEAGHGNEQFF.

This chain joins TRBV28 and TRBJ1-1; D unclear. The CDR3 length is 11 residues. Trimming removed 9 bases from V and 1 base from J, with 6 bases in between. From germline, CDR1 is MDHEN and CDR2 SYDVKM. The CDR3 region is CASAGNTEAFF. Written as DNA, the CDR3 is TGTGCCAGTGCAGGGAACACTGAAGCTTTCTTT.

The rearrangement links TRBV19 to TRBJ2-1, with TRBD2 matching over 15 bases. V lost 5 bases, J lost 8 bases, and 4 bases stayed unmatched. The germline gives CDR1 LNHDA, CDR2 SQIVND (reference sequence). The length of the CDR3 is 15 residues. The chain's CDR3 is CASSFGTSGRYEQFF. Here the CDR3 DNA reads TGTGCCAGTAGTTTCGGGACTAGCGGGAGGTATGAGCAGTTCTTC.

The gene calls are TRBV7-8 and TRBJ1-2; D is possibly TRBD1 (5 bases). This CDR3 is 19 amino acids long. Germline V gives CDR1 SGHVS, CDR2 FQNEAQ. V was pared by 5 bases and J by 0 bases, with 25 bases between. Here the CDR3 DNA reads TGTGCCAGCAGCCGGCTCGTGGGACTGTCCCGATTCCCTAACTATGGCTACACCTTC. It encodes CASSRLVGLSRFPNYGYTF. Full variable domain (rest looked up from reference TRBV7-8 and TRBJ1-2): GAGVSQSPRYKVAKRGQDVALRCDPISGHVSLFWYQQALGQGPEFLTYFQNEAQLDKSGLPSDRFFAERPEGSVSTLKIQRTQQEDSAVYLCASSRLVGLSRFPNYGYTFGSGTRLTVV.

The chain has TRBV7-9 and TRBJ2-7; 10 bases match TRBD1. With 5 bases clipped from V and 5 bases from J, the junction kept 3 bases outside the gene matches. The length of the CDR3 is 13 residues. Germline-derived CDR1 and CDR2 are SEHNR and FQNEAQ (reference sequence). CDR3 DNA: TGTGCCAGCAGCCCCGGGACAGGGGACGAGCAGTACTTC. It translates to CASSPGTGDEQYF.

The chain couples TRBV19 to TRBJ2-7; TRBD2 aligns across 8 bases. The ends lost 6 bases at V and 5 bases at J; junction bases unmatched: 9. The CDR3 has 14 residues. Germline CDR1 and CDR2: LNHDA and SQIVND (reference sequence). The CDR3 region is CASSLAGMSDEQYF. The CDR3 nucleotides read TGTGCCAGTAGCTTAGCGGGAATGTCCGACGAGCAGTACTTC.

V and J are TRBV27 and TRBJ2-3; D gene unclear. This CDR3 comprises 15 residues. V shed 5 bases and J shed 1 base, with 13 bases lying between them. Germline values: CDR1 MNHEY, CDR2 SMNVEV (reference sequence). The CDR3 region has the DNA TGTGCCAGCAGTCCCAGTGGTTGGGGCACAGATACGCAGTATTTT. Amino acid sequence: CASSPSGWGTDTQYF.

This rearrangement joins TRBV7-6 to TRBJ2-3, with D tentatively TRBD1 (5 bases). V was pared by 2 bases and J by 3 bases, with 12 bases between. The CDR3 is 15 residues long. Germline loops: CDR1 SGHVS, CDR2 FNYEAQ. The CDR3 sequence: CASSLSGLLTDTQYF. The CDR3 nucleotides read TGTGCCAGCAGCTTATCAGGGCTCCTTACAGATACGCAGTATTTT. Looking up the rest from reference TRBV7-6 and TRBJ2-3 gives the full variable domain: GAGVSQSPRYKVTKRGQDVALRCDPISGHVSLYWYRQALGQGPEFLTYFNYEAQQDKSGLPNDRFSAERPEGSISTLTIQRTEQRDSAMYRCASSLSGLLTDTQYFGPGTRLTVL.

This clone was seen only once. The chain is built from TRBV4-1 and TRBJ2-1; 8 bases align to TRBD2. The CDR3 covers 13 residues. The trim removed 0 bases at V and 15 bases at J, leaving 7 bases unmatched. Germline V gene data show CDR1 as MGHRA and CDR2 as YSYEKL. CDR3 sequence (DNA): TGCGCCAGCAGCCAAGATTCGAGCGGGAGCCCGTTCTTC. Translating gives CASSQDSSGSPFF.

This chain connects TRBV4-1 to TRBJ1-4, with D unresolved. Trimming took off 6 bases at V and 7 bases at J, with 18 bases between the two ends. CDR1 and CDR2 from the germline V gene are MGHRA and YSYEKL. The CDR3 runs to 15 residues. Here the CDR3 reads CASSLTGPRSEKLFF. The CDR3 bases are TGCGCCAGCAGTCTTACCGGGCCCCGGAGTGAAAAACTGTTTTTT.

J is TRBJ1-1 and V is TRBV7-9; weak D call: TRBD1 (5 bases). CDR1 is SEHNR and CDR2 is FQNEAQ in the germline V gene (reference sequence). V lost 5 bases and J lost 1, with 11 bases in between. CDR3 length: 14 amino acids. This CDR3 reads CASSPRDRNTEAFF. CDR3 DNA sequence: TGTGCCAGCAGCCCAAGGGACCGGAACACTGAAGCTTTCTTT.

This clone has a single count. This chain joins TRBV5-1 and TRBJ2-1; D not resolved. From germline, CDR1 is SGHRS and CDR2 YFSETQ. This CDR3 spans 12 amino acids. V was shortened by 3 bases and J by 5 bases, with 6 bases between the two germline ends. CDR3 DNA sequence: TGCGCCAGCAGCTCCGGCCACAATGAGCAGTTCTTC. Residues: CASSSGHNEQFF.

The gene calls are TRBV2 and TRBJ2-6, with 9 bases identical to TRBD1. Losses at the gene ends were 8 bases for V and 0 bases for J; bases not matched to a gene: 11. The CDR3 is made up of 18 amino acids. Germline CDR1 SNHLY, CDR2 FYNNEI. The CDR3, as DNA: TGTGCCAGCGAGAGGGTCGGGACAGGGACCTCTGGGGCCAACGTCCTGACTTTC. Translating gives CASERVGTGTSGANVLTF.

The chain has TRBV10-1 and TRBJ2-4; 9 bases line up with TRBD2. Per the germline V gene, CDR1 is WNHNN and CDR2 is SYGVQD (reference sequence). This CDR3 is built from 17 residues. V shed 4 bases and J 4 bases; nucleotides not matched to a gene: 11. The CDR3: CASSVSRTSVHKNIQYF. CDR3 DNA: TGCGCCAGCAGTGTTTCCCGGACTAGCGTACATAAAAACATTCAGTACTTC.

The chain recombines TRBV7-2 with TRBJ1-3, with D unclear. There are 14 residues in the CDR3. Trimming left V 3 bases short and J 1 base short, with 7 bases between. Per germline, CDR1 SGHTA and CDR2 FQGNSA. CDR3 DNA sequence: TGTGCCAGCAGCTTTCAAGTGTCTGGAAACACCATATATTTT. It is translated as CASSFQVSGNTIYF.

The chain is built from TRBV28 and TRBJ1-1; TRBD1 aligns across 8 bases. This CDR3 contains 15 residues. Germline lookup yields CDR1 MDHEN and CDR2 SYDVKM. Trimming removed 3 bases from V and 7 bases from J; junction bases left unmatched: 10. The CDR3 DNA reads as TGTGCCAGCAGTTTCCGCACAGGGGGTAGGTTTGAAGCTTTCTTT. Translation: CASSFRTGGRFEAFF.

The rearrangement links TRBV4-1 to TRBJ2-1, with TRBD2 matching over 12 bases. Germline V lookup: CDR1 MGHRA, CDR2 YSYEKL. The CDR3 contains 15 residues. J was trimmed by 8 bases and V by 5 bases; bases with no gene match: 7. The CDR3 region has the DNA TGCGCCAGCAGCGAGACTAGCGGGAGTGTCGATGAGCAGTTCTTC. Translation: CASSETSGSVDEQFF.

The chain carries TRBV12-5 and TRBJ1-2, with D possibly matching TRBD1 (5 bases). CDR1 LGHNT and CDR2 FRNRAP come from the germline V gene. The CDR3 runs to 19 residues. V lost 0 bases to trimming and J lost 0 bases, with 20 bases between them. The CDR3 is CASGLVPPRTGESNYGYTF. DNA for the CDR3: TGTGCTAGTGGTTTGGTACCCCCCCGAACAGGAGAATCTAACTATGGCTACACCTTC.

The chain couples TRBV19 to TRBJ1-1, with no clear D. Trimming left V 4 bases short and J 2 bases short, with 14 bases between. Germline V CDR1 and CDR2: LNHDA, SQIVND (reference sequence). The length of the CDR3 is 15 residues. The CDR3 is CASSRPAGTNTEAFF. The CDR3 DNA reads TGTGCCAGTAGTAGACCCGCAGGAACTAACACTGAAGCTTTCTTT.

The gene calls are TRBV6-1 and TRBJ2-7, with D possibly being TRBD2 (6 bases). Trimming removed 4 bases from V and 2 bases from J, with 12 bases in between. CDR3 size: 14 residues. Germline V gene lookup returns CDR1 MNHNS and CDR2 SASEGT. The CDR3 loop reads CASSGRGIAYEQYF. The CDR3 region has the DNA TGTGCCAGCAGTGGTCGCGGGATTGCCTACGAGCAGTACTTC.

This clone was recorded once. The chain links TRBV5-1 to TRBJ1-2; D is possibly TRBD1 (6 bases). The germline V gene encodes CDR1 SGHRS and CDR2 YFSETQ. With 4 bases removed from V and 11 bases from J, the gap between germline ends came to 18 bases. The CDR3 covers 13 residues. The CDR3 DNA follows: TGCGCCAGCAGCCCCTCCTCCGGGACATGGTACACCTTC. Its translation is CASSPSSGTWYTF.

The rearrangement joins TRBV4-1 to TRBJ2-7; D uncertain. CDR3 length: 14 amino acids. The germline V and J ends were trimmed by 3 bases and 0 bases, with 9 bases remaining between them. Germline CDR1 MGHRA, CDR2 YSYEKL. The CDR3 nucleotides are TGCGCCAGCAGCCAGGGATTAGACTCCTACGAGCAGTACTTC. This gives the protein CASSQGLDSYEQYF.

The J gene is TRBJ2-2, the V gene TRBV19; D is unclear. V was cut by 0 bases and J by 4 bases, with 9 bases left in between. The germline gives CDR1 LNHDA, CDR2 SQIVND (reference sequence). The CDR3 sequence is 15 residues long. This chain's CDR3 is CASSIDGTGTGELFF. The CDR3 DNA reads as TGTGCCAGTAGTATAGATGGCACGGGCACCGGGGAGCTGTTTTTT.

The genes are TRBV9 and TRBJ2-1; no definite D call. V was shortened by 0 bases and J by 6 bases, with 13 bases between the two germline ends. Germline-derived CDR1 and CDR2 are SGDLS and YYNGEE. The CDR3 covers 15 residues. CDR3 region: CASSVAASWVNEQFF. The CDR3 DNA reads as TGTGCCAGCAGCGTAGCTGCGTCATGGGTCAATGAGCAGTTCTTC.